The entry below gives a single TCR beta chain sequence along with its context. The data originate from a study of STAT5B mutations in CD4+ large granular lymphocyte leukemia. This table comes from immunoSEQ multiplex PCR, and its TCRdb copy is limited to in-frame clones, with some not included. Here the sample spans about 25,000 clones, around three quarters being singletons. The CDR3 runs 15 residues. Trimming cost V 5 bases and J 1 base, with 12 bases left between them. Germline V gene sequence: CDR1 MDHEN, CDR2 SYDVKM. The sequencing input was CD4+ T cells from blood buffy coats. The clonotype comes from a human donor in good health. The chain joins TRBV28 to TRBJ2-1, with unresolved D. Here the CDR3 reads CASSQNRPSYNEQFF. For the CDR3, the DNA is TGTGCCAGCAGTCAAAACCGGCCGTCCTACAATGAGCAGTTCTTC.